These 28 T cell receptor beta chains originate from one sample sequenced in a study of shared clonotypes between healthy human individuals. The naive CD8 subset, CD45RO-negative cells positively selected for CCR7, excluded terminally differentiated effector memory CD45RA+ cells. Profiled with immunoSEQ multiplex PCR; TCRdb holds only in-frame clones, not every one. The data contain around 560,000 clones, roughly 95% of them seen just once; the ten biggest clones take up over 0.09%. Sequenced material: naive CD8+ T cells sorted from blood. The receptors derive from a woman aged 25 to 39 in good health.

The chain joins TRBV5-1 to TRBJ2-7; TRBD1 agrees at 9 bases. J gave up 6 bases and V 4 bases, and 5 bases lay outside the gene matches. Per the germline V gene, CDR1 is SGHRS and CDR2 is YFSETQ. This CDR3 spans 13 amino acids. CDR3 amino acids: CASSGGDRVEQYF. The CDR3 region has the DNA TGCGCCAGCAGCGGGGGGGACAGGGTCGAGCAGTACTTC.

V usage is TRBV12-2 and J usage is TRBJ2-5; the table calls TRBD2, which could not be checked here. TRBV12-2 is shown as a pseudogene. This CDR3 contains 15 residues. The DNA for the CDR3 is TGTGCAAGTCGCTCCCCGGGGGAGAGCCAAGAGACCCAGTACTTC. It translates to CASRSPGESQETQYF.

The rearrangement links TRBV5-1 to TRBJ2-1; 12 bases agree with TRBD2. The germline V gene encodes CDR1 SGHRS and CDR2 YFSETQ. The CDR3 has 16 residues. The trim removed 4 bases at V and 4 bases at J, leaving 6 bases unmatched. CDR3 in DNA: TGCGCCAGCAGCATGGCTGGACTAGCGGGATACAATGAGCAGTTCTTC. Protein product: CASSMAGLAGYNEQFF.

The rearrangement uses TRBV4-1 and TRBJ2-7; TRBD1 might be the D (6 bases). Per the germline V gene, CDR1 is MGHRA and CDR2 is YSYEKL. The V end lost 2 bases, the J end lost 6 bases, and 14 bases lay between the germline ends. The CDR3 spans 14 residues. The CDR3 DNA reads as TGCGCCAGCAGCCAAATTTACAGAGGGGGCGAGCAGTACTTC. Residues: CASSQIYRGGEQYF.

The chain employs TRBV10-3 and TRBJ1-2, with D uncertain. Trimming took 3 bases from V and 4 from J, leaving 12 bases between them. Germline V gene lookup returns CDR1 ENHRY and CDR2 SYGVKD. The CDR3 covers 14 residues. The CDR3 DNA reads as TGTGCCATCAGTGAAAAGGGTGAGACCTATGGCTACACCTTC. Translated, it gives CAISEKGETYGYTF.

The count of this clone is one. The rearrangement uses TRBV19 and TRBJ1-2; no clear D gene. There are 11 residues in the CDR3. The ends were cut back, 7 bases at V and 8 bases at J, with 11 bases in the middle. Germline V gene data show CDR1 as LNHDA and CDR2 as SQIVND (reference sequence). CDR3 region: CASTTDGGYTF. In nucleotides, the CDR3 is TGTGCCAGTACCACGGACGGGGGCTACACCTTC.

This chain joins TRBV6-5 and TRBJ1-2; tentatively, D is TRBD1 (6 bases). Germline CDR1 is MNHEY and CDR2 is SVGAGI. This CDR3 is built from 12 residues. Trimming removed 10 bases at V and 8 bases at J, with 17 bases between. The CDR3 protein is CATLTGIRGYTF. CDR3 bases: TGTGCCACCCTAACAGGGATCCGGGGCTACACCTTC.

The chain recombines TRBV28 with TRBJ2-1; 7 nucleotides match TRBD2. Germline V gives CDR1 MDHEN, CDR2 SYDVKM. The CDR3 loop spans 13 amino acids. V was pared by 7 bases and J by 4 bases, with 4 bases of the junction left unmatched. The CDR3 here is CASTQRDYNEQFF. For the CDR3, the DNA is TGTGCCAGCACTCAGCGGGATTACAATGAGCAGTTCTTC.

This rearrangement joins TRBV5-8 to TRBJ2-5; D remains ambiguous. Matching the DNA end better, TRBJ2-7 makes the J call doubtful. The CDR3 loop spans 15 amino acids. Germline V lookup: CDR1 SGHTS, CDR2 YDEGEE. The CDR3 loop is CASSFTSRRAYEQYF. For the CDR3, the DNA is TGTGCCAGCAGCTTCACGTCGCGAAGGGCCTACGAGCAGTACTTC.

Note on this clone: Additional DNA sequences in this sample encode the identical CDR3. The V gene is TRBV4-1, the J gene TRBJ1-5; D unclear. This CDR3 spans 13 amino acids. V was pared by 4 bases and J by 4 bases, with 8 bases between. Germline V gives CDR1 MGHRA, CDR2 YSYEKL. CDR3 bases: TGCGCCAGCAGCCCCCGCCTGAATCAGCCCCAGCATTTT. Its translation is CASSPRLNQPQHF.

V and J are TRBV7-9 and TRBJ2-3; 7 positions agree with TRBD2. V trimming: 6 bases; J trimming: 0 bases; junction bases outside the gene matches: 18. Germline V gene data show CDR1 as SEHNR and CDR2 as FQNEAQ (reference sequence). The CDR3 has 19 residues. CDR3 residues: CASRPSPGLPEPSTDTQYF. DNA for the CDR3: TGTGCCAGCAGACCGTCTCCGGGACTACCGGAACCAAGCACAGATACGCAGTATTTT.

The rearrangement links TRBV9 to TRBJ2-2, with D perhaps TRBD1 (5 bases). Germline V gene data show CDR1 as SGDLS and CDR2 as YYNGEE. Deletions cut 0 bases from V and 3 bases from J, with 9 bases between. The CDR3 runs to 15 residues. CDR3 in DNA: TGTGCCAGCAGCGTAGGGCAGGGTGACACCGGGGAGCTGTTTTTT. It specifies CASSVGQGDTGELFF.

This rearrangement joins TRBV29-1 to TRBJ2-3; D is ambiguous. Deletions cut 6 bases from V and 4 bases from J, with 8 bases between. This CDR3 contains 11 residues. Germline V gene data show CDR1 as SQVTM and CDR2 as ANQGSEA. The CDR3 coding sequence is TGCAGCGTCGTCCGTGCAGATACGCAGTATTTT. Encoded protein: CSVVRADTQYF.

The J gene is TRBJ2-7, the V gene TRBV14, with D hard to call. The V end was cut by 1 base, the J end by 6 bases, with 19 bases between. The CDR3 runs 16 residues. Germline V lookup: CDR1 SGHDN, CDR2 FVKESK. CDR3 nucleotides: TGTGCCAGCAGCCAAGTGAGGACCCCTCCACCAAGCGAGCAGTACTTC. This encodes CASSQVRTPPPSEQYF.

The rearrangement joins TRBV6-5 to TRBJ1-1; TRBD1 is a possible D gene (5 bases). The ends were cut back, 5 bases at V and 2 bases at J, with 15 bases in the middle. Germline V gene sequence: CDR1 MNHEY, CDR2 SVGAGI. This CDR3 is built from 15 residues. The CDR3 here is CASSPFDRHNTEAFF. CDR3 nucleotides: TGTGCCAGCAGTCCTTTCGACAGACATAACACTGAAGCTTTCTTT.

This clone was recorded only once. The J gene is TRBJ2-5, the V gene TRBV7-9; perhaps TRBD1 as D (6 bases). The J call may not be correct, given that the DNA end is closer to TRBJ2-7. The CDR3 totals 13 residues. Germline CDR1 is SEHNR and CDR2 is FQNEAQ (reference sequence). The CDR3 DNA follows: TGTGCCAGCAGCTTAAGGGGGACCTACGAGCAGTACTTC. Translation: CASSLRGTYEQYF.

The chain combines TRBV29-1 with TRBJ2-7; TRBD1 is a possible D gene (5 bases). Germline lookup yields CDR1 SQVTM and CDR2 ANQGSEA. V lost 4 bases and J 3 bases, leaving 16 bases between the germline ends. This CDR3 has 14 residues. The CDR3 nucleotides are TGCAGCGTTGGGTCAGGGTCGCAACTCTACGAGCAGTACTTC. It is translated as CSVGSGSQLYEQYF.

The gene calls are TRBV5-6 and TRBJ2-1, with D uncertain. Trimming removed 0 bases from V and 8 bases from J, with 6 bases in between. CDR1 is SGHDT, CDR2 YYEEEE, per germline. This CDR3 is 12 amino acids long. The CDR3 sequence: CASSLGAHEQFF. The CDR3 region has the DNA TGTGCCAGCAGCTTGGGAGCGCATGAGCAGTTCTTC.

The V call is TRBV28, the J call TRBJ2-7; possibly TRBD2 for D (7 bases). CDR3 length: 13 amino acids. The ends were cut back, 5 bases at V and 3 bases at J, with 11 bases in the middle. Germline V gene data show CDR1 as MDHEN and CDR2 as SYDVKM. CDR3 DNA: TGTGCCAGCAGTCGGGGGGCTCACTACGAGCAGTACTTC. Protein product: CASSRGAHYEQYF. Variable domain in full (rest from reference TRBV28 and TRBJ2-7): DVKVTQSSRYLVKRTGEKVFLECVQDMDHENMFWYRQDPGLGLRLIYFSYDVKMKEKGDIPEGYSVSREKKERFSLILESASTNQTSMYLCASSRGAHYEQYFGPGTRLTVT.

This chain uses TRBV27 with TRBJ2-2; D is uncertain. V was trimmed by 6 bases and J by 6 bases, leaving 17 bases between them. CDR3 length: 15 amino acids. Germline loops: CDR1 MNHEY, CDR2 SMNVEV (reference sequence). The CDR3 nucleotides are TGTGCCAGCAGCCGTGCTCCGACGGGTTCCGGGGAGCTGTTTTTT. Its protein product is CASSRAPTGSGELFF.

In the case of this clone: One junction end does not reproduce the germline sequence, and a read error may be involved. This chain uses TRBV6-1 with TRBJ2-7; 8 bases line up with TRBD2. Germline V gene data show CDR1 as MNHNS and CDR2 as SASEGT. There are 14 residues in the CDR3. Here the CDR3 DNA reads TGTGCCAGCAGCGAAGAGCGGGAGAACTACGAGCAGTACTTC. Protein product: CASSEERENYEQYF.

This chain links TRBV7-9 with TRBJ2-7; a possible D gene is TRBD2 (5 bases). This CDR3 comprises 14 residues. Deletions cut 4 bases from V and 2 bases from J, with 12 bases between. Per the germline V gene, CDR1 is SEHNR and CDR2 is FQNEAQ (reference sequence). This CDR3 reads CASSSRRTPYEQYF. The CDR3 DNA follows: TGTGCCAGCAGCTCCCGACGGACTCCCTACGAGCAGTACTTC.

The CDR3 spells CASSVGRPSMDGNTGELFF. The DNA of the CDR3 is TGTGCCAGCAGCGTAGGGAGGCCTAGTATGGATGGAAATACCGGGGAGCTGTTTTTT. The chain couples TRBV9 to TRBJ2-2, with D possibly matching TRBD2 (5 bases). This CDR3 comprises 19 residues. CDR1 SGDLS and CDR2 YYNGEE come from the germline V gene. Deletions cut 0 bases from V and 5 bases from J, with 23 bases between.

The CDR3 here is CASSQDDIGTGGGDEKLFF. As DNA, the CDR3 is TGTGCCAGCAGCCAAGATGATATTGGGACAGGGGGAGGGGATGAAAAACTGTTTTTT. The gene calls are TRBV4-2 and TRBJ1-4; 11 bases align to TRBD1. Trimming took 0 bases from V and 6 from J; bases not matched to a gene: 12. Per the germline V gene, CDR1 is LGHNA and CDR2 is YNFKEQ. CDR3 size: 19 residues.

The CDR3 region is CASSLDRGQMNTEAFF. CDR3 in DNA: TGTGCCAGCAGTCTAGACAGGGGACAAATGAACACTGAAGCTTTCTTT. This chain connects TRBV28 to TRBJ1-1; 8 bases line up with TRBD1. Germline V gene lookup returns CDR1 MDHEN and CDR2 SYDVKM. This CDR3 is built from 16 residues. V lost 5 bases and J lost 0; bases outside the gene matches: 8. Variable domain in full (rest from reference TRBV28 and TRBJ1-1): DVKVTQSSRYLVKRTGEKVFLECVQDMDHENMFWYRQDPGLGLRLIYFSYDVKMKEKGDIPEGYSVSREKKERFSLILESASTNQTSMYLCASSLDRGQMNTEAFFGQGTRLTVV.

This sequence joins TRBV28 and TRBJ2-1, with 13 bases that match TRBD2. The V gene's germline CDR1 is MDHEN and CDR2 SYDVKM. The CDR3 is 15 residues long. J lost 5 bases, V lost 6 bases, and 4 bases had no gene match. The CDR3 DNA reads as TGTGCCAGCAGCGTCGGGACTAGCGGGAACAATGAGCAGTTCTTC. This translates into CASSVGTSGNNEQFF.

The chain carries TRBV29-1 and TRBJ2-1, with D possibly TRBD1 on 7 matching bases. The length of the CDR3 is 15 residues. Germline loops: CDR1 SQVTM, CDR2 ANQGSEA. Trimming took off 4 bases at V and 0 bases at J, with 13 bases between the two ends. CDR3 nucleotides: TGCAGCGTTGGAGGCGGGACAGTCTCCTACAATGAGCAGTTCTTC. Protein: CSVGGGTVSYNEQFF.

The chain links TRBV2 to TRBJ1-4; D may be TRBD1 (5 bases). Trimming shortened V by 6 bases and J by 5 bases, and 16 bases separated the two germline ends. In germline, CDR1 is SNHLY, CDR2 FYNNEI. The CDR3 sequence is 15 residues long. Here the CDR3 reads CASREDRDGNEKLFF. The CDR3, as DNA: TGTGCCAGCAGGGAGGACCGGGACGGGAATGAAAAACTGTTTTTT.